The 19 T cell receptor beta chains below come from one sample, sequenced in a study of T cells expressing NK-cell markers. Each CDR3 protein gets one entry in TCRdb, which reprocessed the 5' RACE reads and gives no DNA. Here the sample table reports 250,000 or so distinct CDR3 sequences. The sequenced material came from blood T cells: a sorted CD56 or NKG2C T cell subset, CD4+ or CD8+ T cells, or bulk PBMC T cells (not recorded which). The receptor source for this set is a woman between 18 and 70 years old in good health.

The chain recombines TRBV3-1 with TRBJ2-3. The CDR3 spans 18 residues. Germline CDR1 and CDR2: LGHDT and YNNKEL (reference sequence). The CDR3 reads CASSQEIGVSSSTDTQYF.

V gene TRBV25-1 combines with J gene TRBJ2-3; TCRdb lists TRBD2, though no DNA is available to test this call. CDR1 is MGHDK and CDR2 is SYGVNS in the germline V gene. The CDR3 is 14 residues long. CDR3 region: CASSKSGRTDTQYF.

This sequence joins TRBV10-1 and TRBJ2-5; TCRdb returns TRBD1, unconfirmable since there is no DNA. Germline CDR1 is WNHNN and CDR2 is SYGVQD (reference sequence). The CDR3 is 14 amino acids. CDR3 sequence reads: CASSSDRVEETQYF.

This sequence joins TRBV5-1 and TRBJ2-3; the D call from TCRdb, TRBD1, cannot be confirmed without DNA. This CDR3 contains 16 residues. Looked up from germline, CDR1 is SGHRS and CDR2 is YFSETQ. The CDR3 spells CASSLALTGATDTQYF.

The chain links TRBV7-2 to TRBJ1-5. The CDR3 is 13 residues long. Germline loops: CDR1 SGHTA, CDR2 FQGNSA. The CDR3 protein is CASSLFGDGPQHF.

This chain links TRBV20-1 with TRBJ2-1; TCRdb indicates TRBD2, and absent DNA this call remains unverified. This CDR3 region has 13 residues. Germline CDR1 and CDR2: DFQATT and SNEGSKA (reference sequence). The CDR3 loop is CSPGLANYNEQFF.

The chain links TRBV20-1 to TRBJ2-3; TCRdb lists TRBD2, though no DNA is available to test this call. The CDR3 has 15 amino acids. The germline CDR1 and CDR2 sequences are DFQATT and SNEGSKA (reference sequence). The CDR3 sequence is CSAHPLAAFTDTQYF.

The chain carries TRBV4-3 and TRBJ2-6; absent DNA, TCRdb's TRBD1 call cannot be checked. Per germline, CDR1 LGHNA and CDR2 YSLEER. This CDR3 comprises 19 residues. The CDR3 loop reads CASSQDLGRGLLGANVLTF.

The gene calls are TRBV9 and TRBJ1-2. Germline loops: CDR1 SGDLS, CDR2 YYNGEE. The CDR3 contains 15 residues. CDR3 amino acids: CASSVERFPTRGYTF.

The chain is built from TRBV28 and TRBJ2-7; the D call of TRBD1 rests on TCRdb alone, since no DNA is present to check it. The germline gives CDR1 MDHEN, CDR2 SYDVKM. CDR3 length: 13 residues. The chain's CDR3 is CASSQGGGDEQYF.

The rearrangement uses TRBV19 and TRBJ2-5; TCRdb proposes TRBD1, but this gene call is untestable without DNA. The CDR3 covers 13 residues. CDR1 is LNHDA, CDR2 SQIVND, per germline (reference sequence). CDR3 residues: CASSIGKLETQYF. The full variable domain, in which reference TRBV19 and TRBJ2-5 provide the parts outside the CDR3, is DGGITQSPKYLFRKEGQNVTLSCEQNLNHDAMYWYRQDPGQGLRLIYYSQIVNDFQKGDIAEGYSVSREKKESFPLTVTSAQKNPTAFYLCASSIGKLETQYFGPGTRLLVL.

V usage is TRBV11-2 and J usage is TRBJ2-2; TCRdb names TRBD1, which stays unverified in the absence of DNA. The CDR3 is 15 amino acids. Germline lookup yields CDR1 SGHAT and CDR2 FQNNGV. CDR3 protein: CASSPVGGNTGELFF.

V usage is TRBV28 and J usage is TRBJ2-4. CDR3 length: 11 residues. CDR1 is MDHEN and CDR2 is SYDVKM in the germline V gene. CDR3 in amino acids: CASTAKNIQYF.

The CDR3 loop is CASSLPTPVGKLFF. The rearrangement links TRBV11-2 to TRBJ1-4; TCRdb's D call, TRBD1, is unchecked because there is no DNA. Germline-derived CDR1 and CDR2 are SGHAT and FQNNGV. CDR3 size: 14 residues.

The chain couples TRBV7-2 to TRBJ2-1; checking the TCRdb D call of TRBD1 is not possible without DNA. This CDR3 spans 13 amino acids. Germline V gene sequence: CDR1 SGHTA, CDR2 FQGNSA. CDR3 sequence reads: CASSRGQGNEQFF.

This chain links TRBV24-1 with TRBJ2-3; absent DNA, TCRdb's TRBD1 call cannot be checked. CDR1 and CDR2 (germline): KGHDR, SFDVKD. CDR3 length equals 14 residues. CDR3 sequence: CATSGAQPGNTQYF.

This chain links TRBV5-1 with TRBJ1-1. The CDR3 totals 16 residues. Germline V gene sequence: CDR1 SGHRS, CDR2 YFSETQ. The CDR3: CASRRVTNNMNTEAFF.

The chain links TRBV20-1 to TRBJ2-1; without DNA, the TCRdb call of TRBD2 cannot be checked. This CDR3 contains 14 residues. Germline loops: CDR1 DFQATT, CDR2 SNEGSKA (reference sequence). The CDR3 reads CSALGRGGYNEQFF.

The chain joins TRBV27 to TRBJ2-1; TCRdb picks TRBD2, but there is no DNA to check that call. The CDR3 covers 16 residues. Germline loops: CDR1 MNHEY, CDR2 SMNVEV (reference sequence). This CDR3 is CASSQWGGLAEDPSFF.